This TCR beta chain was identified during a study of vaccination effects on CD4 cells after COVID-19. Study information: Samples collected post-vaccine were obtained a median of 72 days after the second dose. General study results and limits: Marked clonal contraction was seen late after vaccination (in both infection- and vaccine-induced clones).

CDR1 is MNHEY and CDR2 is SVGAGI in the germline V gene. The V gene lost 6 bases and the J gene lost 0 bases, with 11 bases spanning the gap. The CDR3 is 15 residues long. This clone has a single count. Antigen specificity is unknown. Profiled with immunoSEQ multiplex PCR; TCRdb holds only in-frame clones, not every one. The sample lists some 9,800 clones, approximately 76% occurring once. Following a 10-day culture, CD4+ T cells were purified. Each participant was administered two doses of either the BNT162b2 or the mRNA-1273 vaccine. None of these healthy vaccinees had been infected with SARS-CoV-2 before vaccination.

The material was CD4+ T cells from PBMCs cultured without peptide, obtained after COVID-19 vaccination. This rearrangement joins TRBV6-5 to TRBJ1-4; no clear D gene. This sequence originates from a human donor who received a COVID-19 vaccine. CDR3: CASSLDGATNEKLFF. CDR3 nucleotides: TGTGCCAGCAGCCTCGACGGTGCAACTAATGAAAAACTGTTTTTT.